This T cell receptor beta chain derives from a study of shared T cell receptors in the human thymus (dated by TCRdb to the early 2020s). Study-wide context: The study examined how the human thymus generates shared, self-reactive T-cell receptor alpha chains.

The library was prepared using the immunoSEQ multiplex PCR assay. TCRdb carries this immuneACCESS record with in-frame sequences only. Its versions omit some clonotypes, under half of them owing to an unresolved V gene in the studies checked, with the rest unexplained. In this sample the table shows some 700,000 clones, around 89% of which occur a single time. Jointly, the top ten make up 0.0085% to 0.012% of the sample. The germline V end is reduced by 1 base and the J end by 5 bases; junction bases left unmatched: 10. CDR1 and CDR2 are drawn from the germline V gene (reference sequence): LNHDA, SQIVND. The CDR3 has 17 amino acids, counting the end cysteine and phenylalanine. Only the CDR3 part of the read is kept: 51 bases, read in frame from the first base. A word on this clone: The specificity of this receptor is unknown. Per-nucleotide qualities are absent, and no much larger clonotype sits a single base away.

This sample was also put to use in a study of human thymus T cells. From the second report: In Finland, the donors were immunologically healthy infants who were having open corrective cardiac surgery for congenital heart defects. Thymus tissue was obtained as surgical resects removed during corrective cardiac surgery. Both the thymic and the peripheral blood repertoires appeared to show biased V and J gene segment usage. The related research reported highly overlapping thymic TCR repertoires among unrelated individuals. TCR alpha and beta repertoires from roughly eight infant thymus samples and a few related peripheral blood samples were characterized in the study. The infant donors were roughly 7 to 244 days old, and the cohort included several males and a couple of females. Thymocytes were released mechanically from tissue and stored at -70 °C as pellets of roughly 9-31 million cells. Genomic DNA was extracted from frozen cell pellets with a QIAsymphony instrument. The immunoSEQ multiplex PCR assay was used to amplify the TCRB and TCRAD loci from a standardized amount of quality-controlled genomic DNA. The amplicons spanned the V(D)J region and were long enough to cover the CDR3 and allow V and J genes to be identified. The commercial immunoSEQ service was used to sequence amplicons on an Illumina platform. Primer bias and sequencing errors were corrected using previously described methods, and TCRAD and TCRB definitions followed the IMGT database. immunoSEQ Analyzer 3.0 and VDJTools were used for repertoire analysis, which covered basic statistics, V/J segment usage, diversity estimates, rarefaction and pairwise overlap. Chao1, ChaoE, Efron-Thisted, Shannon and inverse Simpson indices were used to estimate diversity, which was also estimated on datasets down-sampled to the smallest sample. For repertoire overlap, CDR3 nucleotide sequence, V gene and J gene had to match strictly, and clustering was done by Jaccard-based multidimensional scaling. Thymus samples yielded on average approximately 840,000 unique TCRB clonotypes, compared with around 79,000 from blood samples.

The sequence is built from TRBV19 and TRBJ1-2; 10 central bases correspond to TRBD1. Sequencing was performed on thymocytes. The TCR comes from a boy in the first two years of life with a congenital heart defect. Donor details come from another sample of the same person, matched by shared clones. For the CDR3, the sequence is CASSIAGTGVPYYGYTF. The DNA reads TGTGCCAGTAGTATAGCCGGGACAGGGGTCCCCTATTATGGCTACACCTTC. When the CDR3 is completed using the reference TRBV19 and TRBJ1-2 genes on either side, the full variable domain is DGGITQSPKYLFRKEGQNVTLSCEQNLNHDAMYWYRQDPGQGLRLIYYSQIVNDFQKGDIAEGYSVSREKKESFPLTVTSAQKNPTAFYLCASSIAGTGVPYYGYTFGSGTRLTVV.